This TCR beta chain came from a study of T cells expressing NK-cell markers. Study-level findings and limits: Whether the expanded NKG2C+ T cell clones recognized HCMV remained unclear. The CD3+CD56-NKG2C+ fraction of a few donors was also led by these clonotypes.

Germline V CDR1 and CDR2: SEHNR, FQNEAQ (reference sequence). There are 17 residues in the CDR3. TCRdb reprocessed the 5' RACE reads, with one entry per CDR3 protein and no DNA. There are about 160,000 distinct CDR3 sequences in the sample, with 20% to 25% held by the top ten. As concerns this clonotype: The antigen is undetermined.

J is TRBJ1-2 and V is TRBV7-9; TCRdb calls TRBD1, which cannot be checked without DNA. The sequencing input was blood T cells: a sorted CD56 or NKG2C T cell subset, CD4+ or CD8+ T cells, or bulk PBMC T cells (not recorded which). The TCR was taken from a man aged 18-75 years in good health. The CDR3 is CASSLTPVAGPNYGYTF.